These T cell receptor beta chains were read from a single sample in a study of OX40 agonist ivuxolimab in advanced cancers. TCRdb's copy holds only in-frame clones and misses some; the assay was immunoSEQ multiplex PCR. This table holds roughly 80,000 clones, roughly 82% found once. The specimen was CD4+ or CD8+ T cells sorted from blood, collected in a trial of the OX40 agonist ivuxolimab. The receptors stem from an adult with an advanced solid tumor such as melanoma, head and neck, liver or kidney cancer. CDR3s include the opening cysteine and the closing phenylalanine or tryptophan. Each record gives: J gene, CDR3 length, V gene, CDR3 protein.

J gene: TRBJ1-5; CDR3 length: 13; V gene: TRBV30; CDR3 protein: CAWSWSGNQPQHF
J gene: TRBJ1-1; CDR3 length: 11; V gene: TRBV7-2; CDR3 protein: CASSFAGEAFF
J gene: TRBJ1-2; CDR3 length: 13; V gene: TRBV5-8; CDR3 protein: CASSPGLSYGYTF
J gene: TRBJ2-5; CDR3 length: 15; V gene: TRBV7-8; CDR3 protein: CASSLLIGTEETQYF
J gene: TRBJ2-1; CDR3 length: 12; V gene: TRBV29-1; CDR3 protein: CSVLVAEGEQFF
J gene: TRBJ2-1; CDR3 length: 16; V gene: TRBV27; CDR3 protein: CASSLSGSSSYNEQFF
J gene: TRBJ2-5; CDR3 length: 13; V gene: TRBV5-1; CDR3 protein: CASRRNGEETQYF
J gene: TRBJ2-2; CDR3 length: 15; V gene: TRBV11-1; CDR3 protein: CASSKSVAGVGELFF
J gene: TRBJ2-7; CDR3 length: 14; V gene: TRBV27; CDR3 protein: CASSRLAGAHEQYF
J gene: TRBJ1-2; CDR3 length: 13; V gene: TRBV7-9; CDR3 protein: CASSPRGARGYTF
J gene: TRBJ2-5; CDR3 length: 14; V gene: TRBV5-1; CDR3 protein: CASSFDRVGETQYF
J gene: TRBJ2-2; CDR3 length: 14; V gene: TRBV6-1; CDR3 protein: CASSEQGLTGELFF
J gene: TRBJ1-2; CDR3 length: 15; V gene: TRBV9; CDR3 protein: CASSPGGGLTYGYTF
J gene: TRBJ1-4; CDR3 length: 14; V gene: TRBV4-1; CDR3 protein: CASSPRGTNEKLFF
J gene: TRBJ1-2; CDR3 length: 16; V gene: TRBV9; CDR3 protein: CASSRNKGTESYGYTF
J gene: TRBJ2-7; CDR3 length: 16; V gene: TRBV29-1; CDR3 protein: CSVAGRASPNIYEQYF
J gene: TRBJ1-1; CDR3 length: 14; V gene: TRBV6-1; CDR3 protein: CASSGRALNTEAFF
J gene: TRBJ2-5; CDR3 length: 13; V gene: TRBV11-2; CDR3 protein: CASSRQPQETQYF
J gene: TRBJ2-7; CDR3 length: 13; V gene: TRBV5-1; CDR3 protein: CASPSRVSYEQYF
J gene: TRBJ2-5; CDR3 length: 12; V gene: TRBV5-6; CDR3 protein: CASSLNAETQYF
J gene: TRBJ2-2; CDR3 length: 15; V gene: TRBV9; CDR3 protein: CASSEGSGRTGELFF
J gene: TRBJ1-3; CDR3 length: 12; V gene: TRBV2; CDR3 protein: CASSYSRNTIYF
J gene: TRBJ1-1; CDR3 length: 11; V gene: TRBV20-1; CDR3 protein: CSALEPGGAFF
J gene: TRBJ1-2; CDR3 length: 12; V gene: TRBV6-5; CDR3 protein: CASSGGTGGYTF
J gene: TRBJ2-2; CDR3 length: 15; V gene: TRBV4-1; CDR3 protein: CASSQGAIELGELFF
J gene: TRBJ2-3; CDR3 length: 17; V gene: TRBV5-1; CDR3 protein: CASSRVPLGETADTQYF
J gene: TRBJ2-1; CDR3 length: 15; V gene: TRBV6-5; CDR3 protein: CASSAFWGGLNEQFF
J gene: TRBJ2-5; CDR3 length: 14; V gene: TRBV30; CDR3 protein: CAWSDPGGGETQYF
J gene: TRBJ1-1; CDR3 length: 14; V gene: TRBV5-1; CDR3 protein: CASSLDRTVTEAFF
J gene: TRBJ2-3; CDR3 length: 16; V gene: TRBV6-5; CDR3 protein: CASSSRLAGDWYTQYF
J gene: TRBJ2-7; CDR3 length: 14; V gene: TRBV5-6; CDR3 protein: CASSYRTGSYEQYF
J gene: TRBJ2-4; CDR3 length: 13; V gene: TRBV6-6; CDR3 protein: CASSYDERNIQYF
J gene: TRBJ1-1; CDR3 length: 15; V gene: TRBV27; CDR3 protein: CASSWGAYPNTEAFF
J gene: TRBJ2-1; CDR3 length: 12; V gene: TRBV7-2; CDR3 protein: CASSPMVSGQFF
J gene: TRBJ2-3; CDR3 length: 17; V gene: TRBV7-8; CDR3 protein: CASSLGWGGRSPDTQYF
J gene: TRBJ2-1; CDR3 length: 14; V gene: TRBV19; CDR3 protein: CASSIEKGFNEQFF
J gene: TRBJ1-4; CDR3 length: 14; V gene: TRBV5-1; CDR3 protein: CASTSGAGREKLFF
J gene: TRBJ2-1; CDR3 length: 14; V gene: TRBV9; CDR3 protein: CASSVGGRGNEQFF
J gene: TRBJ2-7; CDR3 length: 15; V gene: TRBV5-1; CDR3 protein: CASSVRTGGNYEQYF
J gene: TRBJ2-1; CDR3 length: 15; V gene: TRBV29-1; CDR3 protein: CSVRRDSGVTGEQFF
J gene: TRBJ2-3; CDR3 length: 12; V gene: TRBV7-9; CDR3 protein: CASSLEWGTQYF
J gene: TRBJ1-2; CDR3 length: 12; V gene: TRBV2; CDR3 protein: CASSRQITGYTF
J gene: TRBJ1-3; CDR3 length: 14; V gene: TRBV21-1; CDR3 protein: CASSMTEEGNTIYF
J gene: TRBJ2-1; CDR3 length: 15; V gene: TRBV19; CDR3 protein: CASIHGSAGAGEQFF
J gene: TRBJ2-7; CDR3 length: 13; V gene: TRBV4-1; CDR3 protein: CASSQEWQGLQYF
J gene: TRBJ2-7; CDR3 length: 14; V gene: TRBV6-5; CDR3 protein: CASSPWDNSYEQYF
J gene: TRBJ2-5; CDR3 length: 13; V gene: TRBV18; CDR3 protein: CASSLTSGETQYF
J gene: TRBJ2-2; CDR3 length: 14; V gene: TRBV7-2; CDR3 protein: CASSLMGRGGELFF
J gene: TRBJ2-1; CDR3 length: 12; V gene: TRBV30; CDR3 protein: CAGWEGLNEQFF
J gene: TRBJ1-5; CDR3 length: 15; V gene: TRBV30; CDR3 protein: CAWSVRGGLNQPQHF
J gene: TRBJ1-1; CDR3 length: 13; V gene: TRBV14; CDR3 protein: CASSQEDRLEAFF
J gene: TRBJ2-3; CDR3 length: 12; V gene: TRBV9; CDR3 protein: CASSINGGTQYF
J gene: TRBJ2-7; CDR3 length: 15; V gene: TRBV5-4; CDR3 protein: CASSSYTTGVQAQYF